The 5 T cell receptor beta chains in this list originate from one sample, sequenced in a study of blood T cells in healthy people across ages (dated by TCRdb to 2013 to 2016). Libraries were prepared through 5' RACE. Instrument used: Illumina HiSeq 2500. The second PCR ran for about 6 to 12 cycles and used a J-beta primer mix along with a sample-barcoded 5' primer. TCRdb reprocessed the public reads (quality trimming at Q25 with fastp, clone calling with MiXCR) and kept in-frame beta chains. Each record represents a unique CDR3 protein, reported with the most common genes and DNA among its rows. The sample yields about a million distinct CDR3 sequences; more than 30% were counted once. In total, the top ten clones hold about an eighth of the sample. The material sequenced was blood. The receptors derive from a man aged 18-30 years in good health.

The chain uses TRBV10-3 and TRBJ2-3; D not resolved. This CDR3 is built from 14 residues. The V gene lost 0 bases and the J gene lost 3 bases, with 7 bases spanning the gap. Per the germline V gene, CDR1 is ENHRY and CDR2 is SYGVKD. This chain's CDR3 is CAISESRLTDTQYF. DNA of the CDR3: TGTGCCATCAGTGAGTCGCGGCTGACAGATACGCAGTATTTT.

This sequence joins TRBV6-6 and TRBJ2-3; tentatively, D is TRBD2 (7 bases). This CDR3 has 16 amino acids. Germline V gene sequence: CDR1 MNHNY, CDR2 SVGAGI (reference sequence). V gave up 6 bases and J gave up 2 bases, with 18 bases separating them. In DNA, the CDR3 is TGTGCCAGCAGCCCCTTGGGGGGGCTTAACACAGATACGCAGTATTTT. Its translation is CASSPLGGLNTDTQYF.

This clonotype was seen a handful of times. The chain recombines TRBV13 with TRBJ2-1, with a weak D call TRBD1 (5 bases). The germline V gene has CDR1 PRHDT and CDR2 FYEKMQ (reference sequence). The CDR3 runs 12 residues. V lost 3 bases to trimming and J lost 8 bases, with 8 bases between them. The CDR3 loop reads CASSFIRDEQFF. The CDR3 DNA sequence: TGTGCCAGCAGCTTCATCAGGGATGAGCAGTTCTTC. The full variable domain, rest sourced from reference TRBV13 and TRBJ2-1, is AAGVIQSPRHLIKEKRETATLKCYPIPRHDTVYWYQQGPGQDPQFLISFYEKMQSDKGSIPDRFSAQQFSDYHSELNMSSLELGDSALYFCASSFIRDEQFFGPGTRLTVL.

The chain combines TRBV12-3 or TRBV12-4 with TRBJ2-1; weak D call: TRBD2 (5 bases). There are 12 residues in the CDR3. Trimming stripped 8 bases from V and 9 bases from J, with 14 bases between. The CDR3 DNA reads as TGTGCCAGCTTAGGAGGCCTGGGTGAGCAGTTCTTC. Translated: CASLGGLGEQFF.

In its sample, this clonotype was seen once. The conserved phenylalanine or tryptophan is not found at the CDR3 terminus, so this likely reflects a read error. V and J are TRBV7-2 and TRBJ2-4; D tentatively fits TRBD1 or TRBD2 (5 bases each). Germline values: CDR1 SGHTA, CDR2 FQGNSA. V was clipped by 1 base and J by 13 bases, with 17 bases between them. The CDR3 totals 14 residues. CDR3: CASSLESGHGAQYL. The DNA of the CDR3 is TGTGCCAGCAGCTTAGAATCGGGGCACGGGGCCCAGTACCTC.